This note documents a single T cell receptor (beta chain) sequence. Deletions cut 2 bases from V and 5 bases from J, with 9 bases between. The CDR3 is 13 amino acids. Germline V gene sequence: CDR1 MNHEY, CDR2 SMNVEV (reference sequence). The sample comes from a study of blood T cell repertoires in COVID-19. As for the study in general: Samples came from the United States, Italy and Spain, spanning acute and convalescent COVID-19. T cells, B-cell-depleted T cells, or PBMCs provided the cDNA or gDNA that served as material.

In the study's own analysis: Using reference gene primer amplification, nucleated cell counts were estimated. Some clones are missing from TCRdb's copy, which holds only in-frame ones; the method was immunoSEQ multiplex PCR. V, J and clone size reflect that table, while D and trimming were determined from the DNA. The sample has around 55,000 clones, approximately 91% seen once. The clonotype was recovered from a man in his 60s with active COVID-19. The source material was peripheral blood. The chain links TRBV27 to TRBJ1-1; D remains ambiguous. The CDR3 nucleotides are TGTGCCAGCAGTTTAGGAGGGCGAACTGAAGCTTTCTTT. Translation: CASSLGGRTEAFF.